These T cell receptor beta chains were read from a single sample in a study of blood T cells in healthy people across ages. TCRdb recomputed calls from the 5' RACE reads with MiXCR, one row per CDR3 protein. The sample has hundreds of thousands of distinct CDR3 sequences, 58% seen once. The sequencing sample was made of blood. Receptors originate from a man in his thirties or forties in good health. CDR3s include the opening cysteine and the closing phenylalanine or tryptophan. The order of the fields is J gene, clone size, D gene, V gene, CDR3 DNA, CDR3 protein. A D gene is named only where the DNA matches it firmly. Where a row states a size, it is once, few, many or the class of an expanded clone; other rows omit it.

>TRBJ2-1|-|-|TRBV20-1
TGCAGTGCTTCGGACTATAGGGACAATGAGCAGTTCTTC
CSASDYRDNEQFF
>TRBJ2-3|-|-|TRBV10-3
TGTGCCATCAGTGAGGCTTTGAAGTCCGCGCAGTATTTT
CAISEALKSAQYF
>TRBJ2-5|once|-|TRBV5-1
TGCGCCAGCAGCATCCAACTGCAAGAGACCCAGTACTTC
CASSIQLQETQYF
>TRBJ1-2|-|-|TRBV20-1
TGCAGTGCTAGACCTCAGGGTTCTGGAGGCTACACCTTC
CSARPQGSGGYTF
>TRBJ1-5|-|-|TRBV20-1
TGCAGTGCCCTATCCCTATCTCAGTGGCAGCCCCAGCATTTT
CSALSLSQWQPQHF
>TRBJ1-6|-|-|TRBV9
TGTGCCAGCAGCGTAGCCGGTAGCTCCTATAATTCACCCCTCCACTTT
CASSVAGSSYNSPLHF
>TRBJ2-6|many|-|TRBV6-1
TGTGCCAGCAGTGACAGGAGCTCTGGGGCCAACGTCCTGACTTTC
CASSDRSSGANVLTF
>TRBJ2-1|-|-|TRBV7-2
TGTGCCAGCAGCTCTCGGGAGAGCTCCTACAATGAGCAGTTCTTC
CASSSRESSYNEQFF
>TRBJ2-5|-|-|TRBV30
TGTGCCTGGAAGACATTAGGGACATTCCCCGGAGAGACCCAGTACTTC
CAWKTLGTFPGETQYF
>TRBJ2-7|few|-|TRBV12-3/TRBV12-4
TGTGCCAGCAGTCTTTGGAGGGACGAGCAGTACTTC
CASSLWRDEQYF
>TRBJ1-4|-|-|TRBV3-1
TGTGCCAGCAGCCAAGGGATTTCTACGAAACTGTTTTTT
CASSQGISTKLFF
>TRBJ2-4|once|-|TRBV6-2/TRBV6-3
TGTGCCAGCACCCGGGACATGGGGTTCGGCATTCAGTACTTC
CASTRDMGFGIQYF
>TRBJ1-1|-|-|TRBV29-1
TGCAGCGTTGTGGTAGGGTATAATGAAGCTTTCTTT
CSVVVGYNEAFF
>TRBJ1-2|-|-|TRBV4-1
TGCGCCAGCACCCCGAGGGTGGCGGAGAGCTACACCTTC
CASTPRVAESYTF
>TRBJ2-1|-|-|TRBV5-1
TGCGCCAGCAGCTTGGCGGGGGAAAGTTCCTACAATGAGCAGTTCTTC
CASSLAGESSYNEQFF
>TRBJ2-3|-|TRBD2|TRBV7-2
TGTGCCAGCAGCCTGGGACTAGCGGGGCCCGACACAGATACGCAGTATTTT
CASSLGLAGPDTDTQYF
>TRBJ2-6|-|-|TRBV21-1
TGTGCCAGCGGCAAAGCGCCAGGGACCGGGGCCAACGTCCTGACTTTC
CASGKAPGTGANVLTF
>TRBJ1-2|few|-|TRBV20-1
TGCAGTGCGAGGAGCCAGGGAGAAAACTATGGCTACACCTTC
CSARSQGENYGYTF
>TRBJ2-3|-|TRBD2|TRBV4-3
TGCGCCAGCAGCCAAGAAGCTAGCGGGAGGGATACGCAGTATTTT
CASSQEASGRDTQYF
>TRBJ2-1|few|-|TRBV6-2/TRBV6-3
TGTGCCAGCAGTTATAGGGGAAGCTCCTACAATGAGCAGTTCTTC
CASSYRGSSYNEQFF
>TRBJ2-7|-|TRBD1|TRBV12-3/TRBV12-4
TGTGCCAGCAGTTTAGTGGGTGACAGGGGGGGTTTAGACGAGCAGTACTTC
CASSLVGDRGGLDEQYF
>TRBJ2-3|-|TRBD2|TRBV7-9
TGTGCCAGCTCGAACCGAGGGCTAGCGGGAGAGAAAGATACGCAGTATTTT
CASSNRGLAGEKDTQYF
>TRBJ1-5|-|-|TRBV20-1
TGCAGTGCTAGTCCCGATTTCAATCAGCCCCAGCATTTT
CSASPDFNQPQHF
>TRBJ2-4|-|TRBD1|TRBV6-6
TGTGCCAGCAGGGGCTCCGGGACAGGGGCCAAAAACATTCAGTACTTC
CASRGSGTGAKNIQYF
>TRBJ2-3|-|TRBD2|TRBV7-2
TGTGCCAGCAGCCTCCTAGGAGCGGGAGGTGCCGATACGCAGTATTTT
CASSLLGAGGADTQYF
>TRBJ2-3|-|TRBD2|TRBV9
TGTGCCAGCAGCGTAGGGGCTAGCGGTAGTACAGATACGCAGTATTTT
CASSVGASGSTDTQYF
>TRBJ2-7|-|TRBD2|TRBV7-2
TGTGCCAGCAGCTGGGGGGACTACGCTTCCTACGAGCAGTACTTC
CASSWGDYASYEQYF
>TRBJ1-2|-|-|TRBV6-2/TRBV6-3
TGTGCCAGCAGTCCCCTCGATCGACAGACCAGTAATGGCTACACCTTC
CASSPLDRQTSNGYTF
>TRBJ1-1|-|TRBD1|TRBV7-8
TGTGCCAGCAGCCGGGACGGCTCGGGACAGGGAGCTTTCTTT
CASSRDGSGQGAFF
>TRBJ1-3|-|-|TRBV7-6
TGTGCCAGCAGCTTGACGGGGTTCTCTGGAAACACCATATATTTT
CASSLTGFSGNTIYF
>TRBJ1-2|few|-|TRBV4-2
TGTGCCAGCAGCCAAGTTAACGCCAAGCACTATGGCTACACCTTC
CASSQVNAKHYGYTF
>TRBJ2-7|-|-|TRBV29-1
TGCAGCGTGGGGCACAATGAGCAGTACTTC
CSVGHNEQYF
>TRBJ2-3|-|-|TRBV11-2
TGTGCCAGCAGCTTAGCTGCGGGTTACAGCACAGATACGCAGTATTTT
CASSLAAGYSTDTQYF
>TRBJ2-7|few|-|TRBV7-2
TGTGCCAGCAGCTTGGACCTTATCGGCTCCTACGAGCAGTACTTC
CASSLDLIGSYEQYF
>TRBJ2-7|few|-|TRBV29-1
TGCAGCGTCGTTGGGATAGGGTCCCACTACGAGCAGTACTTC
CSVVGIGSHYEQYF
>TRBJ2-1|-|TRBD2|TRBV11-2
TGTGCCAGCAGCACCCCAGGCCCAGGGTCTAGCGGGAGGCCACGCCACTCCTACAATGAGCAGTTCTTC
CASSTPGPGSSGRPRHSYNEQFF
>TRBJ2-5|-|-|TRBV7-9
TGTGCCAGCAGCTTAGATACGGAGATGGAGACCCAGTACTTC
CASSLDTEMETQYF
>TRBJ2-1|-|-|TRBV25-1
TGTGCCAGCATGGCGGGGCTCCATGAGCAGTTCTTC
CASMAGLHEQFF
>TRBJ2-7|few|TRBD2|TRBV29-1
TGCAGCGCCGCGGCGGGGACTAGCGGAGCCAGGGAGCAGTACTTC
CSAAAGTSGAREQYF
>TRBJ2-7|-|TRBD1|TRBV12-3/TRBV12-4
TGTGCCAGCAGTGTACAGGGGCTCTCCTACGAGCAGTACTTC
CASSVQGLSYEQYF
>TRBJ2-3|-|-|TRBV2
TGTGCCAGCATCCTGGGAACAAAGAGCACAGATACGCAGTATTTT
CASILGTKSTDTQYF
>TRBJ2-5|-|-|TRBV28
TGTGCCAGCCTCCGGGATAGAGGAGAGACCCAGTACTTC
CASLRDRGETQYF
>TRBJ1-6|-|-|TRBV12-3/TRBV12-4
TGTGCCAGCTCAATTGGGGGAGCCGGCTCCCTCCACTTT
CASSIGGAGSLHF
>TRBJ2-7|-|-|TRBV7-2
TGTGCCAGCAGCTTACTGGCGGGGCTCTCCTACAATGAGCAGTACTTC
CASSLLAGLSYNEQYF
>TRBJ1-2|-|-|TRBV28
TGTGCCAGCAGTTTCTTCTATGGCTACACCTTC
CASSFFYGYTF